This T cell receptor (beta chain) comes out of a study of blood T cells in healthy people across ages. Study-wide results and caveats: Naive T cell percentage showed a strong correlation with the diversity of TCR beta. Relative to aged donors, long-lived donors carried more naive CD4+ cells and displayed higher diversity.

The germline gives CDR1 KGHDR, CDR2 SFDVKD. Trimming left V 6 bases short and J 0 bases short, with 14 bases between. This CDR3 comprises 15 residues. Next came a second PCR, run for roughly 6 to 11 cycles, which used a sample-barcoded 5' primer along with a J-beta primer mix. Each cDNA was tagged by a template-switch adaptor containing 12 random nucleotides. From each sample, at least 3 million paired-end reads containing CDR3 were obtained. TCRdb ran MiXCR on the 5' RACE reads and lists one entry per CDR3 protein. The sample holds about 680,000 distinct CDR3 sequences, 49% seen once. A note on this clonotype: Its cognate antigen is unknown.

Sequenced material: blood. The source of this sequence is a woman aged 60 to 75 in good health. V usage is TRBV24-1 and J usage is TRBJ2-7; D might be TRBD2 (6 bases). This chain's CDR3 is CATSSMTRGSYEQYF. CDR3 nucleotide sequence: TGTGCCACCAGTTCAATGACTAGAGGCTCCTACGAGCAGTACTTC.